The 9 T cell receptor beta chains presented below share a single source sample, sequenced in a study of shared clonotypes between healthy human individuals. Repertoires were generated with immunoSEQ multiplex PCR, while TCRdb's copy carries only in-frame clones and drops some. The sample lists about 300,000 clones, about 74% seen once, with 10% in the top ten. Specimen: memory CD4+ T cells sorted from blood. Described subset: CD45RA-negative fraction. All receptors come from a man under 40 in good health.

The V gene is TRBV7-2, the J gene TRBJ2-3, with 8 bases lining up with TRBD2. V trimming: 2 bases; J trimming: 2 bases; junction bases outside the gene matches: 3. CDR1 SGHTA and CDR2 FQGNSA come from the germline V gene. This CDR3 is built from 15 residues. This CDR3 is CASSLIAGFTDTQYF. The CDR3 DNA reads as TGTGCCAGCAGCTTAATAGCGGGATTCACAGATACGCAGTATTTT.

This clone was seen a handful of times. V usage is TRBV14 and J usage is TRBJ2-3, with D perhaps matching TRBD1 (5 bases). Per germline, CDR1 SGHDN and CDR2 FVKESK. The germline V and J ends were trimmed by 1 base and 3 bases, with 8 bases remaining between them. There are 14 residues in the CDR3. The CDR3: CASSQVRGTDTQYF. CDR3 DNA: TGTGCCAGCAGCCAAGTAAGGGGAACAGATACGCAGTATTTT.

This chain's CDR3 is CASSPAEAVRNEQFF. The CDR3 DNA follows: TGCGCCAGCAGCCCCGCGGAGGCGGTCCGGAATGAGCAGTTCTTC. V gene TRBV5-1 combines with J gene TRBJ2-1; a weak D match, TRBD2 (5 bases). V dropped 4 bases and J dropped 7 bases, with 18 bases sitting between them. The germline V gene encodes CDR1 SGHRS and CDR2 YFSETQ. The CDR3 contains 15 residues.

The V call is TRBV2, the J call TRBJ1-1; 7 bases map to TRBD1. The CDR3 spans 14 residues. Germline loops: CDR1 SNHLY, CDR2 FYNNEI. J was trimmed by 4 bases and V by 4 bases; bases with no gene match: 6. CDR3: CASSVRGLGTEAFF. For the CDR3, the DNA is TGTGCCAGCAGTGTGAGGGGGCTGGGCACTGAAGCTTTCTTT.

This rearrangement joins TRBV6-1 to TRBJ2-5, with D perhaps matching TRBD1 (5 bases). The CDR3 covers 15 residues. Germline V gene lookup returns CDR1 MNHNS and CDR2 SASEGT. The V end was cut by 5 bases, the J end by 2 bases, with 15 bases between. In nucleotides, the CDR3 is TGTGCCAGCAGTCTAGGGGTCTCGCAGCAAGAGACCCAGTACTTC. Protein sequence: CASSLGVSQQETQYF.

This chain links TRBV18 with TRBJ2-7; D is ambiguous. V was shortened by 3 bases and J by 0 bases, with 9 bases between the two germline ends. Germline-derived CDR1 and CDR2 are KGHSH and LQKENI. This CDR3 comprises 14 residues. The chain's CDR3 is CASSPSSGSYEQYF. The CDR3 bases are TGTGCCAGCTCACCGTCGTCAGGCTCCTACGAGCAGTACTTC.

The chain recombines TRBV27 with TRBJ2-1, with TRBD2 matching 13 bases. J was trimmed by 6 bases and V by 5 bases; bases with no gene match: 10. The V gene's germline CDR1 is MNHEY and CDR2 SMNVEV (reference sequence). This CDR3 is built from 17 residues. The CDR3 reads CASSRRGGLAGVNEQFF. The DNA of the CDR3 is TGTGCCAGCAGTAGGCGGGGTGGACTAGCGGGAGTCAATGAGCAGTTCTTC.

This clone was counted many times. The chain recombines TRBV10-1 with TRBJ2-7, with 9 positions matching TRBD1. Trimming removed 6 bases from V and 3 bases from J; junction bases left unmatched: 3. The CDR3 loop spans 13 amino acids. Looked up from germline, CDR1 is WNHNN and CDR2 is SYGVQD (reference sequence). CDR3: CASSSGQGYEQYF. The CDR3 DNA is TGCGCCAGCAGCTCGGGACAGGGCTACGAGCAGTACTTC.

The V gene is TRBV5-1, the J gene TRBJ2-5; D remains unclear. The CDR3 spans 13 residues. V lost 6 bases and J lost 5, with 14 bases in between. CDR1 is SGHRS and CDR2 is YFSETQ in the germline V gene. In nucleotides, the CDR3 is TGCGCCAGCACCCCGATCCAAGGGGAGACCCAGTACTTC. Amino acids: CASTPIQGETQYF.